What follows is one TCR beta chain and its context. Its antigen remains unidentified. Qualities for individual bases were not recorded, and no much larger clone is one base off. Patients with autoimmune disease history or receiving systemic immunosuppression were excluded from the trial. Peripheral blood for TCR sequencing was collected from all dose cohorts at baseline, on cycle 4 day 1, and on cycle 7 day 1. Samples came from an open-label, multicenter, first-in-human phase I dose-escalation trial of ivuxolimab. Adults with locally advanced or metastatic head and neck squamous cell, hepatocellular, melanoma or renal cell carcinoma were enrolled in the trial. Before TCR sequencing, CD4+ T cells and CD8+ T cells were sorted from peripheral blood as separate populations. The data are from a study of OX40 agonist ivuxolimab in advanced cancers. Describing the broader study: The costimulatory receptor OX40 (CD134) was targeted by ivuxolimab, a fully human IgG2 agonistic monoclonal antibody. Prior anti-PD-1, anti-PD-L1 or anti-CTLA-4 therapy was permitted, and about two fifths of dose-escalation patients had received checkpoint inhibitors. Intravenous ivuxolimab was administered to patients every 2 weeks at six dose levels: 0.01, 0.1, 0.3, 1.5, 3 and 10 mg/kg. The monotherapy dose-escalation portion (N of about 52 patients) of the phase I ivuxolimab trial is reported in the paper. The point of sequencing TCRbeta in the periphery was to test whether ivuxolimab changed TCR sequence diversity and drove clonal T-cell expansion. In the dose-escalation cohort, more than 80% of patients were male, and the mean age was roughly 56 years with a range of about 20 to 80. Partial responses occurred in three dose-escalation patients, of whom one had hepatocellular carcinoma and two had cutaneous melanoma. Of the 50 to 55 patients in dose escalation, some 20 had hepatocellular carcinoma, about 15 had melanoma, 9 had renal cell carcinoma and 9 had head and neck cancer.

For sequencing of the TCRbeta CDR3 region, genomic DNA was extracted from the sorted cells. The immunoSEQ Assay was used to sequence the TCRbeta CDR3 regions. TCRdb holds this immuneACCESS table with in-frame rearrangements only. Some clones are missing; in checked studies, unresolved V genes explain under half, and the rest has no known cause. The sample table contains tens of thousands of clones; only one count was recorded for around 87% of them. The ten largest clones take up over 1.5% of the sample. Results the study describes overall, beyond this receptor: In the 0.1-3.0 mg/kg groups, partial responders had among the lowest normalized peripheral clonal expansion, particularly in CD8+ T cells. At doses from 0.1 to 3.0 mg/kg, clonal expansion was seen in both CD4+ and CD8+ blood T cells between baseline and week 6. Low levels of normalized T-cell clonal expansion were also shown by some nonresponding patients. After ivuxolimab, CD8+ T cells had more expanded clones than CD4+ T cells on average. The antigen specificity of the peripheral T cells that underwent clonal expansion was not determined.

The junction shows trimming of 7 bases on V and 3 bases on J, plus 7 bases between the germline ends. Reading the germline V gene gives CDR1 MNHNS and CDR2 SASEGT. The CDR3 numbers 12 residues from cysteine through phenylalanine. The read is trimmed to its CDR3 DNA, 36 bases read in frame from base 1. The source material was CD4+ or CD8+ T cells sorted from blood, sampled in a trial of the OX40 agonist ivuxolimab. The sequence was collected from an adult with an advanced solid tumor such as melanoma, head and neck, liver or kidney cancer. The sequence joins TRBV6-1 to TRBJ2-1; a confident D gene designation cannot be given. CDR3 loop: CASTNHYNEQFF. Read as DNA, the sequence is TGTGCCAGCACCAATCACTACAATGAGCAGTTCTTC.